The 7 T cell receptor beta chains reported below all come from one sample, sequenced in a study of siplizumab effects on memory and regulatory T cells. Generated by immunoSEQ multiplex PCR, the TCRdb table keeps only in-frame clones and is missing some. The data contain approximately 100,000 clones, around 94% of them seen just once; the ten biggest clones take up around 0.6%. The sequenced material came from Tregs sorted from blood. These TCRs come from a human donor in good health.

V and J are TRBV18 and TRBJ1-3, with D hard to call. The CDR3 runs 12 residues. Trimming took off 3 bases at V and 1 base at J, with 1 base between the two ends. Germline CDR1 and CDR2: KGHSH and LQKENI. CDR3 sequence: CASSPSGNTIYF. CDR3 DNA sequence: TGTGCCAGCTCACCTTCTGGAAACACCATATATTTT.

This chain joins TRBV4-1 and TRBJ2-1; TRBD2 matches at 9 bases. CDR1 is MGHRA, CDR2 YSYEKL, per germline. This CDR3 contains 17 residues. J lost 7 bases, V lost 0 bases, and 10 bases had no gene match. As DNA, the CDR3 is TGCGCCAGCAGCCAAGATCGGTCTAGCGGGAATCTAAATGAGCAGTTCTTC. Protein product: CASSQDRSSGNLNEQFF.

In this sample, this clone turned up a few times. The chain uses TRBV27 and TRBJ2-2; TRBD1 agrees at 7 bases. Germline CDR1 is MNHEY and CDR2 is SMNVEV (reference sequence). This CDR3 region has 13 residues. V lost 6 bases, J lost 6 bases, and 4 bases stayed unmatched. CDR3 bases: TGTGCCAGCAGACGACAGGGCCCCGGGGAGCTGTTTTTT. Residues: CASRRQGPGELFF.

Here the CDR3 reads CASSLKGTDTQYF. Here the CDR3 DNA reads TGTGCCAGCAGCTTAAAAGGCACAGATACGCAGTATTTT. This chain joins TRBV7-3 and TRBJ2-3; D uncertain. This CDR3 has 13 amino acids. Trimming left V 1 base short and J 1 base short, with 3 bases between. Germline V lookup: CDR1 SGHTA, CDR2 FQGTGA.

The chain uses TRBV30 and TRBJ1-2, with a tentative D call TRBD1 (5 bases). V gave up 0 bases and J gave up 2 bases, with 13 bases separating them. Germline CDR1 reads GTSNPN; CDR2 reads SVGIG (reference sequence). The CDR3 contains 15 residues. This chain's CDR3 is CAWSVRLKGNYGYTF. The CDR3 DNA sequence: TGTGCCTGGAGTGTACGACTGAAGGGGAACTATGGCTACACCTTC.

The chain links TRBV30 to TRBJ2-1; no clear D. The CDR3 runs 12 residues. CDR1 and CDR2 (germline): GTSNPN, SVGIG (reference sequence). The V end lost 0 bases, the J end lost 10 bases, and 10 bases lay between the germline ends. As DNA, the CDR3 is TGTGCCTGGAGTGTACGGGCGCCGGAGCAGTTCTTC. Translated: CAWSVRAPEQFF.

The CDR3 loop reads CASSLITGGAMNTGELFF. DNA for the CDR3: TGCGCCAGCAGCTTGATTACCGGGGGGGCCATGAACACCGGGGAGCTGTTTTTT. The chain joins TRBV5-1 to TRBJ2-2; 8 nucleotides agree with TRBD2. Trimming removed 1 base from V and 1 base from J; junction bases left unmatched: 9. CDR3 length: 18 residues. The germline V gene has CDR1 SGHRS and CDR2 YFSETQ.